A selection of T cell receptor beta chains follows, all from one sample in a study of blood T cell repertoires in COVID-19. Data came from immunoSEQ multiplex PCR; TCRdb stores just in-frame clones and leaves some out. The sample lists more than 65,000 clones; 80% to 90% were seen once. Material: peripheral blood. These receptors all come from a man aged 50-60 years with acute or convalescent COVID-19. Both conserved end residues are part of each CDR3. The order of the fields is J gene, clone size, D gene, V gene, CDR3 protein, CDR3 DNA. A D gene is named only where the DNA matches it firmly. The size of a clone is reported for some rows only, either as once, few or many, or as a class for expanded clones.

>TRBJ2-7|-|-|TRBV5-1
CASSLGSGFIVDYEQYF
TGCGCCAGCAGCTTGGGATCGGGGTTTATTGTAGACTACGAGCAGTACTTC
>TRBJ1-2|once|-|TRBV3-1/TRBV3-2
CASSRGDYGYTF
TGTGCCAGCAGCCGGGGAGACTATGGCTACACCTTC
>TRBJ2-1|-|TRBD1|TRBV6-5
CASRSAGTGEDEQFF
TGTGCCAGCAGGTCAGCCGGGACAGGGGAGGATGAGCAGTTCTTC
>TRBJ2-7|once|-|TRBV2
CASSRGPTYEQYF
TGTGCCAGCAGTCGCGGGCCTACCTACGAGCAGTACTTC
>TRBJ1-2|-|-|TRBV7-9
CASSPRAYGRVSRGYTF
TGTGCCAGCAGCCCTCGCGCTTATGGCAGGGTATCTAGAGGCTACACCTTC
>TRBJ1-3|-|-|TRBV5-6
CASSLGQGSSGNTIYF
TGTGCCAGCAGCTTGGGGCAGGGAAGCTCTGGAAACACCATATATTTT
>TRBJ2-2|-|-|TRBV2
CATVSRGNTGELFF
TGTGCCACTGTCTCCAGGGGGAACACCGGGGAGCTGTTTTTT
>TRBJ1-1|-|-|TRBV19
CASRYSGTEAFF
TGTGCCAGTAGGTACAGCGGCACTGAAGCTTTCTTT
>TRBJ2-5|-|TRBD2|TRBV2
CASSEVGAGGQETQYF
TGTGCCAGCAGTGAAGTAGGGGCGGGGGGGCAAGAGACCCAGTACTTC
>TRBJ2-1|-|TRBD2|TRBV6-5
CASSPTAGVNNEQFF
TGTGCCAGCAGCCCGACAGCGGGGGTTAACAATGAGCAGTTCTTC
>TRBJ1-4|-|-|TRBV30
CAWSQNAFGGGTNEKLFF
TGTGCCTGGAGCCAAAACGCGTTTGGCGGTGGAACTAATGAAAAACTGTTTTTT
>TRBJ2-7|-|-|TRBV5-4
CASSRRDPAYEQYF
TGTGCCAGCAGCCGGAGAGACCCAGCCTACGAGCAGTACTTC
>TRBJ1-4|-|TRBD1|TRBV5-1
CASSSGTGDEKLFF
TGCGCCAGCAGCTCCGGGACAGGGGATGAAAAACTGTTTTTT
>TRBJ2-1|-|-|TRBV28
CASVGGQVGSYNEQFF
TGTGCCAGCGTCGGGGGGCAAGTGGGCTCCTACAATGAGCAGTTCTTC
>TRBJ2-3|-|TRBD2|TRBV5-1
CASSMTSGGASIDTQYF
TGCGCCAGCAGCATGACTAGCGGGGGGGCATCAATAGATACGCAGTATTTT
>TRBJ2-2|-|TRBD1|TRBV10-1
CASDRGLAGELFF
TGCGCCAGCGACAGGGGGCTCGCCGGGGAGCTGTTTTTT
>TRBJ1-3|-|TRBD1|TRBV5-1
CASSWTGTGGSSGNTIYF
TGCGCCAGCAGCTGGACCGGGACAGGAGGTTCATCTGGAAACACCATATATTTT
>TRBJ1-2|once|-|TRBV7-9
CASSPQTGLNPLGYTF
TGTGCCAGCAGCCCCCAGACAGGCCTCAATCCCCTGGGCTACACCTTC
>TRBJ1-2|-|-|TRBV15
CATSKRAEVIYGYTF
TGTGCCACCAGCAAAAGAGCGGAGGTAATTTACGGCTACACCTTC
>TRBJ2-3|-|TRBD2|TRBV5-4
CASSLLSGGAVGEADTQYF
TGTGCCAGCAGCTTGTTAAGCGGGGGGGCCGTTGGAGAGGCGGATACGCAGTATTTT
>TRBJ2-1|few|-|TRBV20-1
CSARNYNEQFF
TGCAGTGCCAGGAACTACAATGAGCAGTTCTTC
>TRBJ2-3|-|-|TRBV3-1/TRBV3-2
CASSRQESTDTQYF
TGTGCCAGCAGCCGACAGGAGAGCACAGATACGCAGTATTTT
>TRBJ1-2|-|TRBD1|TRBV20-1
CSARVDRSNYGYTF
TGCAGTGCTCGTGTGGACAGGTCCAACTATGGCTACACCTTC
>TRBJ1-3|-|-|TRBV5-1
CASSFRQASSGNTIYF
TGCGCCAGCAGCTTTCGGCAGGCCAGCTCTGGAAACACCATATATTTT
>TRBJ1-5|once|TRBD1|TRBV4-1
CASSQAGTGHDQPQHF
TGCGCCAGCAGCCAAGCCGGGACAGGGCATGATCAGCCCCAGCATTTT
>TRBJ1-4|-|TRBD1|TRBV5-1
CASSQGQGYYEKLFF
TGCGCCAGCAGCCAAGGACAGGGGTACTATGAAAAACTGTTTTTT
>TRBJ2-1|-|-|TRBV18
CASSPTSFDNEQFF
TGTGCCAGCTCACCAACTAGTTTTGACAATGAGCAGTTCTTC